This T cell receptor beta chain was documented in a study of chemoradiotherapy in HPV16-positive cancers. Notes on the study in general: Non-HPV-specific T cells did not expand in tumors during treatment, whereas candidate HPV-specific clones and E7-related motifs did.

The protocol was immunoSEQ multiplex PCR, while the TCRdb copy is restricted to in-frame clones and leaves out a portion. The sample has some 14,000 clones; 88% are singletons. About this clone: Its specificity is unknown.

This CDR3 region has 12 residues. V was shortened by 7 bases and J by 7 bases, with 13 bases between the two germline ends. Germline V gene lookup returns CDR1 LNHDA and CDR2 SQIVND (reference sequence). Here the sequenced sample was blood, taken from a patient who underwent chemoradiotherapy. This TCR was recovered from a human donor with HPV-associated anogenital cancer. V gene TRBV19 combines with J gene TRBJ2-5; D is unclear. The DNA for the CDR3 is TGTGCCAGTAACGGCCCAGCAGGGACCCAGTACTTC. Translated: CASNGPAGTQYF.